The 13 T cell receptor beta chains below all came from one sample that was sequenced in a study of Ad26.COV2.S vaccination and SARS-CoV-2 variants. Treatment indicated: around 19 received Ad26.COV2.S at low or high dose, single or two shots; about 5 received placebo; per-sample allocation not given. Sampling occurred on day 63 after the first vaccine or placebo injection. Using immunoSEQ multiplex PCR, the repertoire was profiled, and TCRdb retains in-frame clones only, with some absent. This sample has roughly 300,000 clones, with approximately 90% found just once. Sequenced here: peripheral blood, sampled in a trial of Ad26.COV2.S vaccine versus placebo. The origin of the receptors is a person between 18 and 65 years old who received the Ad26.COV2.S COVID-19 vaccine or a placebo.

This clone has just one count. The genes are TRBV6-6 and TRBJ1-5, with D possibly being TRBD1 (6 bases). V shed 7 bases and J shed 7 bases, with 14 bases lying between them. This CDR3 comprises 13 residues. Germline V CDR1 and CDR2: MNHNY, SVGAGI (reference sequence). As DNA, the CDR3 is TGTGCCAGCAATCGGAGGGGGGGACAGCCCCAGCATTTT. Its protein product is CASNRRGGQPQHF.

The genes are TRBV18 and TRBJ2-7; 15 bases map to TRBD2. The CDR3 runs 16 residues. Germline V gives CDR1 KGHSH, CDR2 LQKENI. V lost 5 bases and J lost 7; bases outside the gene matches: 9. The CDR3, as DNA: TGTGCCAGCTCATCGCCGGGACTAGCGGGGGGTTTGGAGCAGTACTTC. Translation: CASSSPGLAGGLEQYF.

In this sample, this clone turned up once. J is TRBJ2-2 and V is TRBV28; 10 bases line up with TRBD2. The CDR3 runs 18 residues. Germline V CDR1 and CDR2: MDHEN, SYDVKM. Trimming took 6 bases from V and 1 from J; bases not matched to a gene: 11. The CDR3 DNA is TGTGCCAGCAGCCTTCCGGGACTAGCGCTTAGGAACACCGGGGAGCTGTTTTTT. Protein sequence: CASSLPGLALRNTGELFF.

V is TRBV18 and J is TRBJ2-7, with TRBD1 as a possible D gene (6 bases). CDR1 and CDR2 from the germline V gene are KGHSH and LQKENI. With 3 bases removed from V and 4 bases from J, the gap between germline ends came to 22 bases. There are 17 residues in the CDR3. The CDR3 nucleotides read TGTGCCAGCTCACCCGACGCACCAAGGGGGTTTAAGTACGAGCAGTACTTC. It specifies CASSPDAPRGFKYEQYF.

This sequence joins TRBV27 and TRBJ2-3; 13 bases line up with TRBD2. With 5 bases clipped from V and 4 bases from J, the junction kept 15 bases outside the gene matches. Germline loops: CDR1 MNHEY, CDR2 SMNVEV (reference sequence). The CDR3 loop spans 19 amino acids. The CDR3: CASSPMRGLAGVRPDTQYF. The CDR3 DNA follows: TGTGCCAGCAGTCCCATGCGCGGACTAGCGGGGGTCCGTCCAGATACGCAGTATTTT.

The sample holds a few counts of this clone. The CDR3 sequence: CASSIRDRVTYGYTF. CDR3 DNA sequence: TGTGCCAGCAGCATTCGGGACAGGGTAACCTATGGCTACACCTTC. The V and J genes are TRBV5-6 and TRBJ1-2; 9 bases are shared with TRBD1. Trimming cost V 4 bases and J 4 bases; bases outside gene matches: 8. Germline assignment: CDR1 SGHDT and CDR2 YYEEEE. The CDR3 runs to 15 residues.

The genes are TRBV11-2 and TRBJ2-1; 11 bases fit TRBD2. Per germline, CDR1 SGHAT and CDR2 FQNNGV. Trimming took 2 bases from V and 9 from J; bases not matched to a gene: 9. This CDR3 region has 16 residues. CDR3 nucleotide sequence: TGTGCCAGCAGCTTAATAGCGGGGGGGAGTGTTGGTGAGCAGTTCTTC. Encoded protein: CASSLIAGGSVGEQFF.

The sample holds one count of this clone. CDR3 in DNA: TGTGCCAGCAGCGTAGCTCCCACAGGGGAACCAGGTGTTGAAGCTTTCTTT. Its translation: CASSVAPTGEPGVEAFF. The chain recombines TRBV9 with TRBJ1-1, with TRBD1 identical over 7 bases. J gave up 7 bases and V 0 bases, and 15 bases lay outside the gene matches. Looked up from germline, CDR1 is SGDLS and CDR2 is YYNGEE. The CDR3 sequence is 17 residues long. Combining the CDR3 with reference TRBV9 and TRBJ1-1 gives the whole variable domain DSGVTQTPKHLITATGQRVTLRCSPRSGDLSVYWYQQSLDQGLQFLIQYYNGEERAKGNILERFSAQQFPDLHSELNLSSLELGDSALYFCASSVAPTGEPGVEAFFGQGTRLTVV.

The gene calls are TRBV5-1 and TRBJ2-7; D is possibly TRBD1 (6 bases). With 5 bases removed from V and 4 bases from J, the gap between germline ends came to 13 bases. Germline loops: CDR1 SGHRS, CDR2 YFSETQ. The CDR3 has 13 amino acids. The CDR3 protein is CASRRDTGYEQYF. For the CDR3, the DNA is TGCGCCAGCAGAAGAGACACAGGGTACGAGCAGTACTTC.

The chain joins TRBV6-5 to TRBJ2-5; weak D call: TRBD2 (6 bases). This CDR3 has 15 amino acids. Deletions cut 4 bases from V and 0 bases from J, with 12 bases between. Germline V CDR1 and CDR2: MNHEY, SVGAGI. CDR3 DNA sequence: TGTGCCAGCAGTTTCGTCCGGGACTACCAAGAGACCCAGTACTTC. It is translated as CASSFVRDYQETQYF.

The J gene is TRBJ2-1, the V gene TRBV5-6; 9 bases are shared with TRBD2. The germline V gene has CDR1 SGHDT and CDR2 YYEEEE. V shed 0 bases and J 2 bases; nucleotides not matched to a gene: 9. The CDR3 is 18 amino acids. Written as DNA, the CDR3 is TGTGCCAGCAGCTTGGAACACTTAGCGGGAGACCCCTACAATGAGCAGTTCTTC. This translates into CASSLEHLAGDPYNEQFF.

The V call is TRBV6-4, the J call TRBJ2-7, with 11 positions matching TRBD2. Trimming removed 6 bases from V and 6 bases from J; junction bases left unmatched: 16. CDR1 and CDR2 from the germline V gene are MRHNA and SNTAGT. This CDR3 region has 17 residues. The CDR3 nucleotides are TGTGCCAGCAGCGGGCGGACTAGCGGGCCTACGCTCCCCGAGCAGTACTTC. The encoded protein is CASSGRTSGPTLPEQYF.

On this clone: The sample carries other DNA sequences with the same CDR3. The genes are TRBV19 and TRBJ2-3; weak D call: TRBD1 (5 bases). Trimming stripped 3 bases from V and 4 bases from J, with 5 bases between. The CDR3 length is 12 residues. The germline gives CDR1 LNHDA, CDR2 SQIVND (reference sequence). The CDR3 protein is CASSMGPDTQYF. The CDR3 DNA is TGTGCCAGTAGTATGGGGCCAGATACGCAGTATTTT.